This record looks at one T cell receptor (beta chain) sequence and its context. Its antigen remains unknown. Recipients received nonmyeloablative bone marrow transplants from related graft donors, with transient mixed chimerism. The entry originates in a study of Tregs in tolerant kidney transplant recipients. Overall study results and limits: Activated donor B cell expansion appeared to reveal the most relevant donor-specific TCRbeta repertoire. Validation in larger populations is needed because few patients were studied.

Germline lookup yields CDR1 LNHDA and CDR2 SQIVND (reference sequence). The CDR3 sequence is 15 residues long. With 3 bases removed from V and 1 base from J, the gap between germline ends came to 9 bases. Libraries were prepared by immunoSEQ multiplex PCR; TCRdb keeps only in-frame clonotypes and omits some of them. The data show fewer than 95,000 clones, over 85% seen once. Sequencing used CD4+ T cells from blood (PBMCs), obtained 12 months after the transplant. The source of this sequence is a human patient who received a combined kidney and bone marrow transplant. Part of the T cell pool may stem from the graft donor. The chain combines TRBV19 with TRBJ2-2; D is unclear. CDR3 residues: CASSIIHQNTGELFF. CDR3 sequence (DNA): TGTGCCAGTAGTATTATACACCAGAACACCGGGGAGCTGTTTTTT.